This is a list of T cell receptor beta chains from one sample in a study of cytomegalovirus exposure and HLA in healthy donors. The data were produced by immunoSEQ multiplex PCR, yet TCRdb's version contains in-frame clones alone and is incomplete. This sample carries more than 85,000 clones, approximately 14% of them seen once, and the ten largest clones take around 0.9%. Sequencing was done on a sample of PBMCs. These receptors originate from a female donor in good health and CMV-seronegative. The CDR3 runs from the conserved cysteine through the conserved F or W. The order of the fields is D gene, clone size, J gene, CDR3 length, V gene, CDR3 DNA, CDR3 protein. A D gene is named only where the DNA matches it firmly. A row's size may be missing; if present it is once, few, many or a size class.

>TRBD1|few|TRBJ1-4|14|TRBV10-3
TGTGCCATCGGGGCAGGGGGCGTTCGTGAAAAACTGTTTTTT
CAIGAGGVREKLFF
>TRBD1|few|TRBJ1-2|15|TRBV7-9
TGTGCCAGCAGCTCCCCGGGACAGGGCTTTTATGGCTACACCTTC
CASSSPGQGFYGYTF
>TRBD1|few|TRBJ1-4|15|TRBV9
TGTGCCAGCAGCGTAGAAGGGACAGGGGCTGAAAAACTGTTTTTT
CASSVEGTGAEKLFF
>TRBD1|few|TRBJ1-4|15|TRBV7-2
TGTGCCAGCAGCTCGAAGACAGGGATTAATGAAAAACTGTTTTTT
CASSSKTGINEKLFF
>.|few|TRBJ1-4|12|TRBV27
TGTGCCAGCAGTTCGGTTAATGAAAAACTGTTTTTT
CASSSVNEKLFF
>.|.|TRBJ2-7|13|TRBV30
TGTGCCTGGAGTGTACTCGGGGTCGACGAGCAGTACTTC
CAWSVLGVDEQYF
>.|few|TRBJ2-4|16|TRBV28
TGTGCCAGCAGTAGTATGCGGATATTAGCCAAAAACATTCAGTACTTC
CASSSMRILAKNIQYF
>TRBD1|few|TRBJ1-2|21|TRBV4-3
TGCGCCAGCAGCCAAGTACCGGGACAGGGACCTTCCCTGCGCGCTAACTATGGCTACACCTTC
CASSQVPGQGPSLRANYGYTF
>.|few|TRBJ1-6|13|TRBV11-3
TGTGCCAGCAGCTCCACAGGGAAGGCACCCCTCCACTTT
CASSSTGKAPLHF
>.|few|TRBJ1-1|13|TRBV11-2
TGTGCCAGCAGCTTGGTCGGTGGCACTGAAGCTTTCTTT
CASSLVGGTEAFF
>TRBD2|.|TRBJ2-2|17|TRBV28
TGTGCCAGCACCCGGACTAGCGGGAGGGCGGGATCCGGGGAGCTGTTTTTT
CASTRTSGRAGSGELFF
>.|few|TRBJ1-1|14|TRBV7-2
TGTGCCAGCAGCACAGGGCTCGGGTTTACTTTCGCTTTCTTT
CASSTGLGFTFAFF
>TRBD2|few|TRBJ2-1|16|TRBV5-5
TGTGCCAGCAGCTTGGTTGGCCTAGCGGGAGACTATGAGCAGTTCTTC
CASSLVGLAGDYEQFF
>TRBD2|few|TRBJ2-1|15|TRBV9
TGTGCCAGCAGCGTGGGTCTAGCGGGGGGGCATGAGCAGTTCTTC
CASSVGLAGGHEQFF
>.|few|TRBJ2-2|14|TRBV19
TGTGCCAGTAGGCCTTACAGGGACGCCGGGGAGCTGTTTTTT
CASRPYRDAGELFF
>.|few|TRBJ1-4|13|TRBV4-3
TGCGCCAGCAGCCGAGGTGTTGGGGAAAAACTGTTTTTT
CASSRGVGEKLFF
>TRBD1|few|TRBJ1-5|15|TRBV27
TGTGCCAGCCGTATACGACAGGGGGTTAATCAGCCCCAGCATTTT
CASRIRQGVNQPQHF
>TRBD1|few|TRBJ1-2|15|TRBV5-1
TGCGCCAGCAGCCAGGGACAGGACAACCGGTATGGCTACACCTTC
CASSQGQDNRYGYTF
>.|few|TRBJ1-5|15|TRBV18
TGTGCCAGCTCACCAGGGGGCGGAAGCAATCAGCCCCAGCATTTT
CASSPGGGSNQPQHF
>.|few|TRBJ1-5|15|TRBV28
TGTGCCAGCAGTCCTTCGGGAGGTAGCAATCAGCCCCAGCATTTT
CASSPSGGSNQPQHF
>.|.|TRBJ2-3|14|TRBV7-2
TGTGCCAGCAGTCCCCTGACGGAGTACGATACGCAGTATTTT
CASSPLTEYDTQYF
>TRBD2|few|TRBJ2-7|13|TRBV19
TGTGCCAGTAAGGAGCGGGGTTCCTACGAGCAGTACTTC
CASKERGSYEQYF
>.|.|TRBJ1-4|15|TRBV29-1
TGCAGCGTTACAGGGAGTGGGGCAACTAATGAAAAACTGTTTTTT
CSVTGSGATNEKLFF
>TRBD2|few|TRBJ2-1|18|TRBV10-3
TGTGCCATCAGCGAGCGGCCCCTAGCGGGGCCGTCCTACAATGAGCAGTTCTTC
CAISERPLAGPSYNEQFF
>TRBD1|.|TRBJ1-1|13|TRBV9
TGTGCCAGCAGCGGGGGACAGGGGGCGCGGGCTTTCTTT
CASSGGQGARAFF
>TRBD2|.|TRBJ2-5|14|TRBV6-1
TGTGCCAGCAGACTAGCGGGGGGACAAGAGACCCAGTACTTC
CASRLAGGQETQYF
>TRBD1|.|TRBJ1-1|15|TRBV30
TGTGCCCGGAGACGAGAGGGGGCCCCGAACACTGAAGCTTTCTTT
CARRREGAPNTEAFF
>.|.|TRBJ2-6|15|TRBV19
TGTGCCACCCTAGATTACCACTCTGGGGCCAACGTCCTGACTTTC
CATLDYHSGANVLTF